The entry below describes one T cell receptor beta chain. TCRdb's copy holds only in-frame clones and misses some; the assay was immunoSEQ multiplex PCR. This table has some 130,000 clones, 70% to 90% appearing once. The CDR3 is made up of 13 amino acids. The germline V and J ends were trimmed by 5 bases and 0 bases, with 7 bases remaining between them. Germline-derived CDR1 and CDR2 are GTSNPN and SVGIG (reference sequence). This entry comes from a study of T cell responses to AZD1222 COVID-19 vaccine. Study at large: Second-dose intervals near 4 or 12 weeks were combined.

V is TRBV30 and J is TRBJ2-2; D is ambiguous. This material consisted of peripheral blood, taken on day 0 of AZD1222 vaccination. The receptor comes from an adult in good health. This CDR3 reads CAWSPANTGELFF. CDR3 bases: TGTGCCTGGTCCCCCGCGAACACCGGGGAGCTGTTTTTT. Using reference TRBV30 and TRBJ2-2 for the parts outside the CDR3, the full variable domain is SQTIHQWPATLVQPVGSPLSLECTVEGTSNPNLYWYRQAAGRGLQLLFYSVGIGQISSEVPQNLSASRPQDRQFILSSKKLLLSDSGFYLCAWSPANTGELFFGEGSRLTVL.